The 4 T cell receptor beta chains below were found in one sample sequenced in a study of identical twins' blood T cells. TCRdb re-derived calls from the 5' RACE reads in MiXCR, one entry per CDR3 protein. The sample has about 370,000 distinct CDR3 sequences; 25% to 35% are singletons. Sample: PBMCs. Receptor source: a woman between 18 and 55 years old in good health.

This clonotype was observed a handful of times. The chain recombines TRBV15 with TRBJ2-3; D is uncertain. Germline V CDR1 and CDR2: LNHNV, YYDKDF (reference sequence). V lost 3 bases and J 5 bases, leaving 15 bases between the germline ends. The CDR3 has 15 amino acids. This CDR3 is CATSRWLVSRDTQYF. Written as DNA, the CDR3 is TGTGCCACCAGCAGGTGGCTGGTTTCGCGAGATACGCAGTATTTT.

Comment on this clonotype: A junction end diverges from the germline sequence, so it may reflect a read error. In DNA, the CDR3 is TGTGCCGGCAGGGCGACCGGGACAGACACGGACACTGAAGCTTTCTTT. Encoded protein: CAGRATGTDTDTEAFF. The J gene is TRBJ1-1, the V gene TRBV6-5; 7 positions match TRBD1. Germline-derived CDR1 and CDR2 are MNHEY and SVGAGI. The CDR3 is 16 amino acids.

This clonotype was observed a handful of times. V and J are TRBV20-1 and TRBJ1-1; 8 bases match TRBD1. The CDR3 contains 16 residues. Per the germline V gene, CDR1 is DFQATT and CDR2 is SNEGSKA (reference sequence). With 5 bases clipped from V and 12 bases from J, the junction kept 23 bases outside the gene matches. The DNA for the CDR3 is TGCAGTGCTTCTAGAGAAAGGTTGAACAGGGGGAGTCCAACTTTCTTT. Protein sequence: CSASRERLNRGSPTFF.

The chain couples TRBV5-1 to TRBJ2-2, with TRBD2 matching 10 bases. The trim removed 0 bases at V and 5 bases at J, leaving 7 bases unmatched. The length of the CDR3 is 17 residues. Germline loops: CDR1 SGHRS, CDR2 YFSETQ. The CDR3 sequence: CASSLERLAGVTGELFF. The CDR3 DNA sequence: TGCGCCAGCAGCTTGGAGCGGCTAGCGGGAGTTACCGGGGAGCTGTTTTTT. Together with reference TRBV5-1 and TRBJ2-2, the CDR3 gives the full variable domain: KAGVTQTPRYLIKTRGQQVTLSCSPISGHRSVSWYQQTPGQGLQFLFEYFSETQRNKGNFPGRFSGRQFSNSRSEMNVSTLELGDSALYLCASSLERLAGVTGELFFGEGSRLTVL.